A selection of T cell receptor beta chains follows, all from one sample in a study of T cells in Graves' hyperthyroidism and ophthalmopathy. TCRdb recomputed calls from the multiplex PCR reads with MiXCR, one row per CDR3 protein. This table holds hundreds of thousands of distinct CDR3 sequences, 15% to 20% found once. The sample comprised blood. These receptors came from a man aged 40-50 years with Graves' ophthalmopathy. Each CDR3 is given without its conserved first and last residue.

TRBV14,TRBJ2-5,ASSRDLLETQY
TRBV5-1,TRBJ2-2,ASSLLAGAPKGGELF
TRBV30,TRBJ1-1,AWSRIRPEAF
TRBV2,TRBJ2-5,ASTKGQRQETQY
TRBV4-2,TRBJ2-7,ASSQEEYRGAGEQY
TRBV7-8,TRBJ2-5,ASSRGHGQETQY
TRBV27,TRBJ1-1,ASSSTGFRHTEAF
TRBV28,TRBJ1-2,ATHQGLGYT
TRBV20-1,TRBJ2-1,SASTAGGAYNEQF
TRBV5-1,TRBJ2-6,ASSLEGTGANVLT
TRBV28,TRBJ1-1,ASRGRLRFRLGSINTEAF
TRBV20-1,TRBJ2-5,SASVDGGAETQY
TRBV6-5,TRBJ1-2,ASSYSRADLTNYGYT
TRBV30,TRBJ2-1,AWTSAYNEQF
TRBV5-6,TRBJ1-4,ASSFRPIRDFGEKLF
TRBV3-1,TRBJ1-6,ASSHRQGYSPLH
TRBV24-1,TRBJ1-2,ATSDPGGSDYGYT
TRBV15,TRBJ2-3,ATSSALVRGSDTQY
TRBV20-1,TRBJ2-7,SASRADYEQY
TRBV7-9,TRBJ2-2,ASSPSFPGELF
TRBV24-1,TRBJ1-1,ATSDGGVSEAF
TRBV27,TRBJ2-7,ASRLTGPNYEQY
TRBV20-1,TRBJ2-5,SARGTSGVQETQY
TRBV5-6,TRBJ1-5,ASSFGQGSNQPQH
TRBV28,TRBJ2-6,ASSSRRGIGANVLT
TRBV6-2/TRBV6-3,TRBJ1-1,ASSRQVLLNTEAF
TRBV10-3,TRBJ2-5,AISPGQETQY
TRBV5-8,TRBJ2-2,ASSQGQERTGELF
TRBV20-1,TRBJ1-1,SARQPGQGYTEAF
TRBV10-3,TRBJ2-3,ASSLAGAGDTQY
TRBV3-1,TRBJ2-7,ASSQDLSVTYEQY
TRBV2,TRBJ1-5,ASSEGTGVGNQPQH